The 18 T cell receptor beta chains below come from one sample, sequenced in a study of T cell changes during pregnancy in multiple sclerosis. TCRdb keeps only in-frame clones here, not all; method: immunoSEQ multiplex PCR. Of tens of thousands of clones detected, around nine tenths appear once; the ten largest clones hold roughly 1.2%. The sequencing here drew on peripheral blood, taken in the third trimester of pregnancy. Receptor source: a female donor with multiple sclerosis, enrolled in a pregnancy study.

The V gene is TRBV7-2, the J gene TRBJ2-1; 7 nucleotides agree with TRBD1. The CDR3 consists of 12 residues. Germline V gives CDR1 SGHTA, CDR2 FQGNSA. V lost 8 bases to trimming and J lost 7 bases; unmatched junction nucleotides: 5. The CDR3 protein is CASGKTGNEQFF. The CDR3 nucleotides are TGTGCCAGCGGTAAGACAGGGAATGAGCAGTTCTTC.

The genes are TRBV18 and TRBJ1-4, with TRBD1 identical over 7 bases. CDR1 is KGHSH and CDR2 is LQKENI in the germline V gene. Trimming removed 5 bases from V and 0 bases from J; junction bases left unmatched: 6. The CDR3 totals 16 residues. CDR3: CASSVGGYSTNEKLFF. The CDR3 DNA is TGTGCCAGCTCAGTAGGGGGCTATTCAACTAATGAAAAACTGTTTTTT.

V gene TRBV7-2 combines with J gene TRBJ2-3; 7 positions match TRBD2. The CDR3 runs to 14 residues. V shed 5 bases and J 4 bases; nucleotides not matched to a gene: 6. The V gene's germline CDR1 is SGHTA and CDR2 FQGNSA. CDR3 sequence: CASSPRAGADTQYF. CDR3 nucleotides: TGTGCCAGCAGCCCAAGGGCGGGGGCAGATACGCAGTATTTT.

The rearrangement uses TRBV19 and TRBJ1-5, with 8 nucleotides matching TRBD1. V was clipped by 6 bases and J by 6 bases; unmatched bases: 16. Germline V gives CDR1 LNHDA, CDR2 SQIVND (reference sequence). The CDR3 is made up of 17 amino acids. The chain's CDR3 is CASRKGQGVMFSQPQHF. Written as DNA, the CDR3 is TGTGCCAGTAGAAAAGGACAGGGAGTGATGTTCAGTCAGCCCCAGCATTTT.

The V and J genes are TRBV4-2 and TRBJ2-7, with TRBD1 matching over 8 bases. The CDR3 loop spans 14 amino acids. Unmatched junction bases numbered 3, after V lost 0 bases and J lost 5 bases. The germline V gene has CDR1 LGHNA and CDR2 YNFKEQ. The chain's CDR3 is CASSQEQGVNEQYF. The CDR3 bases are TGTGCCAGCAGCCAAGAACAGGGGGTCAACGAGCAGTACTTC.

The chain links TRBV7-2 to TRBJ2-1; possible D gene TRBD2, 6 bases. Trimming took 1 base from V and 5 from J, leaving 15 bases between them. Looked up from germline, CDR1 is SGHTA and CDR2 is FQGNSA. The CDR3 is 16 residues long. The CDR3 sequence: CASSLGRALMNNEQFF. The CDR3 coding sequence is TGTGCCAGCAGCTTAGGGAGGGCCCTCATGAACAATGAGCAGTTCTTC.

The genes are TRBV14 and TRBJ2-1; weak D call: TRBD2 (6 bases). CDR1 SGHDN and CDR2 FVKESK come from the germline V gene. This CDR3 spans 14 amino acids. Trimming took 3 bases from V and 10 from J, leaving 16 bases between them. Here the CDR3 reads CASSQRISGEEQFF. CDR3 DNA: TGTGCCAGCAGCCAGAGAATTAGCGGAGAAGAGCAGTTCTTC.

This clone was detected a few times. The chain recombines TRBV2 with TRBJ1-3, with unresolved D. V gave up 3 bases and J gave up 4 bases, with 4 bases separating them. The CDR3 totals 12 residues. CDR1 is SNHLY, CDR2 FYNNEI, per germline. The CDR3 sequence is CASSDQGNTIYF. CDR3 nucleotides: TGTGCCAGCAGTGATCAGGGAAACACCATATATTTT.

This chain links TRBV5-4 with TRBJ2-3, with D perhaps matching TRBD1 (6 bases). Trimming took 3 bases from V and 3 from J, leaving 14 bases between them. The germline V gene encodes CDR1 SGHNT and CDR2 YYREEE (reference sequence). The CDR3 is 15 residues long. CDR3 DNA sequence: TGTGCCAGCAGCTCCGGACAGCACATTACAGATACGCAGTATTTT. It yields the protein CASSSGQHITDTQYF.

The rearrangement joins TRBV9 to TRBJ1-4; the D gene is possibly TRBD1 (6 bases). Trimming removed 0 bases from V and 3 bases from J, with 12 bases in between. Germline V lookup: CDR1 SGDLS, CDR2 YYNGEE. The CDR3 has 16 residues. In DNA form, the CDR3 reads TGTGCCAGCAGCGTAGGAGGGACAACATCTAATGAAAAACTGTTTTTT. Encoded protein: CASSVGGTTSNEKLFF.

To note about this clone: The same CDR3 also results from other DNA sequences found in this sample. The chain has TRBV2 and TRBJ2-7, with D perhaps TRBD2 (6 bases). The length of the CDR3 is 13 residues. V lost 7 bases and J lost 5, with 15 bases in between. Germline CDR1 is SNHLY and CDR2 is FYNNEI. This CDR3 is CASISGGFNEQYF. The CDR3 DNA reads TGTGCCAGCATTTCCGGGGGTTTCAACGAGCAGTACTTC.

This clone was seen once. The chain uses TRBV19 and TRBJ2-3; 16 bases align to TRBD2. CDR1 and CDR2 (germline): LNHDA, SQIVND (reference sequence). This CDR3 region has 16 residues. Trimming removed 4 bases from V and 7 bases from J; junction bases left unmatched: 5. The CDR3 here is CASSTGLAGGPNTQYF. The CDR3 nucleotides are TGTGCCAGTAGTACGGGACTAGCGGGAGGGCCAAATACGCAGTATTTT.

This clone appeared once. This CDR3 is CASKLLAGGVGEQYF. CDR3 DNA: TGTGCCAGCAAGTTACTAGCGGGAGGAGTGGGCGAGCAGTACTTC. The rearrangement joins TRBV6-5 to TRBJ2-7; 12 bases are shared with TRBD2. V lost 7 bases to trimming and J lost 6 bases; unmatched junction nucleotides: 10. The CDR3 runs to 15 residues. CDR1 is MNHEY, CDR2 SVGAGI, per germline.

CDR3 in DNA: TGTGCCAGCAGCGCCGACAGGTTCACCGGGGAGCTGTTTTTT. It encodes CASSADRFTGELFF. The chain has TRBV9 and TRBJ2-2, with a tentative D call TRBD1 (6 bases). The CDR3 runs to 14 residues. Germline lookup yields CDR1 SGDLS and CDR2 YYNGEE. Trimming stripped 3 bases from V and 4 bases from J, with 10 bases between. Combining the CDR3 with reference TRBV9 and TRBJ2-2 gives the whole variable domain DSGVTQTPKHLITATGQRVTLRCSPRSGDLSVYWYQQSLDQGLQFLIQYYNGEERAKGNILERFSAQQFPDLHSELNLSSLELGDSALYFCASSADRFTGELFFGEGSRLTVL.

The genes are TRBV19 and TRBJ1-1, with no clear D. With 3 bases removed from V and 0 bases from J, the gap between germline ends came to 14 bases. This CDR3 contains 16 residues. CDR1 and CDR2 (germline): LNHDA, SQIVND (reference sequence). The DNA of the CDR3 is TGTGCCAGTAGTATTTCCGTGGGCCCAATGAACACTGAAGCTTTCTTT. This codes for CASSISVGPMNTEAFF. Complete variable domain (other parts from reference TRBV19 and TRBJ1-1): DGGITQSPKYLFRKEGQNVTLSCEQNLNHDAMYWYRQDPGQGLRLIYYSQIVNDFQKGDIAEGYSVSREKKESFPLTVTSAQKNPTAFYLCASSISVGPMNTEAFFGQGTRLTVV.

The chain carries TRBV27 and TRBJ2-7; tentative D call: TRBD1 (6 bases). Germline assignment: CDR1 MNHEY and CDR2 SMNVEV (reference sequence). The germline V and J ends were trimmed by 5 bases and 2 bases, with 10 bases remaining between them. The CDR3 has 13 amino acids. The CDR3 DNA reads as TGTGCCAGCAGTCGAGGACAGCCCTACGAGCAGTACTTC. As protein: CASSRGQPYEQYF.

The chain carries TRBV5-1 and TRBJ2-5; 7 bases agree with TRBD2. The CDR3 has 16 residues. The germline V gene encodes CDR1 SGHRS and CDR2 YFSETQ. V shed 4 bases, J shed 0 bases, and the junction held 9 bases outside the gene matches. The CDR3, as DNA: TGCGCCAGCAGCCTTCCCGAACTAGCGAACCAAGAGACCCAGTACTTC. Translating it yields CASSLPELANQETQYF.

The table lists this clone with a count of one. The gene calls are TRBV19 and TRBJ2-1, with 16 bases matching TRBD2. Trimming took 3 bases from V and 8 from J; bases not matched to a gene: 4. CDR3 size: 16 residues. Germline V lookup: CDR1 LNHDA, CDR2 SQIVND (reference sequence). The DNA of the CDR3 is TGTGCCAGTAGTATTTCGGGGACTAGCGGGAGGGATGAGCAGTTCTTC. Protein sequence: CASSISGTSGRDEQFF.